Following are 29 T cell receptor beta chains from one sample sequenced in a study of blood T cell repertoires in COVID-19. Method: immunoSEQ multiplex PCR; TCRdb's copy keeps in-frame clones and lacks some. This table holds roughly 250,000 clones, approximately 86% found once. Sequenced material: peripheral blood. These receptors came from a woman in her 30s with acute or convalescent COVID-19.

CDR3 bases: TGTGCCTGGAGTCGGGGGAGGAGCTCCTACGAGCAGTACTTC. Its translation: CAWSRGRSSYEQYF. The chain has TRBV30 and TRBJ2-7, with a weak D call TRBD2 (6 bases). Trimming took off 2 bases at V and 0 bases at J, with 11 bases between the two ends. Germline V gene sequence: CDR1 GTSNPN, CDR2 SVGIG (reference sequence). The CDR3 has 14 amino acids.

This clone appeared a few times. The V call is TRBV3-1 (or the pseudogene TRBV3-2), the J call TRBJ2-5; D may be TRBD2 (6 bases). V was clipped by 1 base and J by 1 base, with 10 bases between them. CDR1 and CDR2 from the germline V gene are LGHDT and YNNKEL (reference sequence). The CDR3 covers 15 residues. The CDR3, as DNA: TGTGCCAGCAGCCAAGGCGGGAAGTTCCAAGAGACCCAGTACTTC. Translated, it gives CASSQGGKFQETQYF.

CDR3 protein: CASGQGPNSPLHF. DNA of the CDR3: TGCGCCAGCGGACAGGGGCCTAATTCACCCCTCCACTTT. This chain joins TRBV4-1 and TRBJ1-6, with 9 bases fitting TRBD1. J gave up 6 bases and V 8 bases, and 2 bases lay outside the gene matches. The CDR3 has 13 amino acids. Per the germline V gene, CDR1 is MGHRA and CDR2 is YSYEKL.

The chain links TRBV18 to TRBJ2-5, with D possibly being TRBD1 (8 bases). Between the trimmed V and J ends, which lost 1 base and 1 base, there was a span of 13 bases. CDR1 is KGHSH and CDR2 is LQKENI in the germline V gene. The CDR3 is made up of 16 amino acids. The CDR3, as DNA: TGTGCCAGCTCACCACAAACAGGGGGGGTCCAAGAGACCCAGTACTTC. The encoded protein is CASSPQTGGVQETQYF.

This rearrangement joins TRBV7-2 to TRBJ2-7; no clear D gene. The CDR3 length is 14 residues. CDR1 is SGHTA and CDR2 is FQGNSA in the germline V gene. Trimming stripped 5 bases from V and 1 base from J, with 12 bases between. The CDR3 here is CASSIQTASYEQYF. CDR3 bases: TGTGCCAGCAGCATCCAGACTGCGTCCTACGAGCAGTACTTC.

The V and J genes are TRBV7-2 and TRBJ2-7; 8 nucleotides align to TRBD1. The ends lost 4 bases at V and 3 bases at J; junction bases unmatched: 8. CDR1 and CDR2 from the germline V gene are SGHTA and FQGNSA. The CDR3 contains 15 residues. CDR3 sequence reads: CASSSGQVRLYEQYF. CDR3 nucleotides: TGTGCCAGCAGCTCGGGACAGGTCCGCCTCTACGAGCAGTACTTC. The entire variable domain, with the rest obtained from reference TRBV7-2 and TRBJ2-7, is as follows: GAGVSQSPSNKVTEKGKDVELRCDPISGHTALYWYRQSLGQGLEFLIYFQGNSAPDKSGLPSDRFSAERTGGSVSTLTIQRTQQEDSAVYLCASSSGQVRLYEQYFGPGTRLTVT.

This chain links TRBV5-1 with TRBJ1-3; unclear D gene. The V end was cut by 2 bases, the J end by 4 bases, with 10 bases between. Per the germline V gene, CDR1 is SGHRS and CDR2 is YFSETQ. This CDR3 is built from 14 residues. CDR3: CASSFETQGNTIYF. CDR3 nucleotides: TGCGCCAGCAGCTTTGAGACACAAGGAAACACCATATATTTT.

This clone was seen once. The chain joins TRBV4-1 to TRBJ1-4, with 10 bases fitting TRBD1. The CDR3 spans 16 residues. J gave up 3 bases and V 3 bases, and 4 bases lay outside the gene matches. Germline loops: CDR1 MGHRA, CDR2 YSYEKL. The CDR3 region has the DNA TGCGCCAGCAGCCAGACAGGGGGCGAACCTAATGAAAAACTGTTTTTT. Protein sequence: CASSQTGGEPNEKLFF.

The rearrangement joins TRBV5-1 to TRBJ2-5; the match to TRBD2 covers 8 bases. This CDR3 has 16 residues. The V gene end was trimmed by 7 bases and the J gene end by 5 bases; junction bases not matched to a gene: 16. Germline V lookup: CDR1 SGHRS, CDR2 YFSETQ. As DNA, the CDR3 is TGCGCCAGCTCCACGGGGGGGGCGCGGAGAGACGAGACCCAGTACTTC. Amino acids: CASSTGGARRDETQYF.

The chain carries TRBV7-2 and TRBJ1-1; the D gene is possibly TRBD1 (6 bases). Looked up from germline, CDR1 is SGHTA and CDR2 is FQGNSA. V was pared by 0 bases and J by 4 bases, with 12 bases between. This CDR3 is 15 amino acids long. The CDR3 region has the DNA TGTGCCAGCAGCTTAGCGCAGGGGAGAGGCACTGAAGCTTTCTTT. Encoded protein: CASSLAQGRGTEAFF.

This clone was observed once. The CDR3 DNA sequence: TGCGCCAGCAGCTTGCGGGGCACAGGGGGTAGGACAGATACGCAGTATTTT. Translating gives CASSLRGTGGRTDTQYF. V usage is TRBV5-1 and J usage is TRBJ2-3, with 8 bases that match TRBD1. V lost 1 base to trimming and J lost 3 bases; unmatched junction nucleotides: 10. The CDR3 length is 17 residues. CDR1 is SGHRS and CDR2 is YFSETQ in the germline V gene.

The CDR3 reads CASSLDTSPQETQYF. The CDR3 nucleotides read TGCGCCAGCAGCTTGGATACTAGCCCCCAAGAGACCCAGTACTTC. The rearrangement uses TRBV5-1 and TRBJ2-5; perhaps TRBD2 as D (6 bases). The CDR3 contains 15 residues. CDR1 SGHRS and CDR2 YFSETQ come from the germline V gene. V was trimmed by 0 bases and J by 1 base, leaving 10 bases between them.

This chain joins TRBV7-2 and TRBJ2-3, with 8 bases fitting TRBD1. Germline lookup yields CDR1 SGHTA and CDR2 FQGNSA. The CDR3 runs 16 residues. Trimming cost V 1 base and J 1 base; bases outside gene matches: 4. In DNA, the CDR3 is TGTGCCAGCAGCTTAGGGACAGGGTGGGGCACAGATACGCAGTATTTT. Its translation: CASSLGTGWGTDTQYF.

This chain's CDR3 is CASSPRKGGTGNTIYF. The CDR3 DNA is TGCGCCAGCAGCCCTCGGAAGGGGGGGACAGGAAACACCATATATTTT. The chain has TRBV4-1 and TRBJ1-3; the D gene is possibly TRBD1 (6 bases). V lost 4 bases to trimming and J lost 4 bases, with 17 bases between them. Germline loops: CDR1 MGHRA, CDR2 YSYEKL. The CDR3 extends over 16 amino acids.

The chain joins TRBV7-9 to TRBJ1-3; 7 bases fit TRBD1. V was clipped by 8 bases and J by 6 bases; unmatched bases: 4. This CDR3 spans 12 amino acids. From germline, CDR1 is SEHNR and CDR2 FQNEAQ (reference sequence). In DNA form, the CDR3 reads TGTGCCAGCCGAGGGGGCGAAAACACCATATATTTT. Encoded protein: CASRGGENTIYF.

The chain recombines TRBV9 with TRBJ2-7; 7 bases match TRBD2. CDR1 and CDR2 (germline): SGDLS, YYNGEE. This CDR3 is 14 amino acids long. Trimming removed 3 bases from V and 3 bases from J; junction bases left unmatched: 6. CDR3 in amino acids: CASSAGLPRYEQYF. In DNA, the CDR3 is TGTGCCAGCAGCGCGGGACTACCGCGCTACGAGCAGTACTTC.

The chain has TRBV9 and TRBJ1-2, with D unclear. The CDR3 runs 14 residues. V was trimmed by 0 bases and J by 9 bases, leaving 15 bases between them. CDR1 and CDR2 (germline): SGDLS, YYNGEE. The CDR3 loop reads CASSVEAARGSYTF. In DNA form, the CDR3 reads TGTGCCAGCAGCGTAGAGGCGGCGAGAGGGAGCTACACCTTC.

The genes are TRBV29-1 and TRBJ1-1; 9 nucleotides match TRBD1. Unmatched junction bases numbered 6, after V lost 6 bases and J lost 4 bases. The CDR3 has 13 amino acids. Germline-derived CDR1 and CDR2 are SQVTM and ANQGSEA. CDR3 nucleotide sequence: TGCAGCGTCAGACAGGGGGTGGGCACTGAAGCTTTCTTT. Its translation is CSVRQGVGTEAFF. Full variable domain (rest looked up from reference TRBV29-1 and TRBJ1-1): SAVISQKPSRDICQRGTSLTIQCQVDSQVTMMFWYRQQPGQSLTLIATANQGSEATYESGFVIDKFPISRPNLTFSTLTVSNMSPEDSSIYLCSVRQGVGTEAFFGQGTRLTVV.

Written as DNA, the CDR3 is TGTGCCAGTACCCCACAGGGGATCGGGACCATATATTTT. Its protein is CASTPQGIGTIYF. The chain carries TRBV19 and TRBJ1-3, with 7 bases that match TRBD1. There are 13 residues in the CDR3. V dropped 7 bases and J dropped 10; count of bases not matched to a gene: 10. Germline V CDR1 and CDR2: LNHDA, SQIVND (reference sequence).

The V call is TRBV9, the J call TRBJ2-7; D call uncertain. V was cut by 4 bases and J by 2 bases, with 10 bases left in between. CDR3 length equals 13 residues. Per germline, CDR1 SGDLS and CDR2 YYNGEE. The CDR3 DNA reads as TGTGCCAGCAGCAGAGACACGGCCTACGAGCAGTACTTC. This translates into CASSRDTAYEQYF.

The rearrangement links TRBV5-1 to TRBJ2-5; 7 nucleotides align to TRBD1. CDR3 size: 15 residues. V shed 0 bases and J 5 bases; nucleotides not matched to a gene: 7. The germline V gene has CDR1 SGHRS and CDR2 YFSETQ. In DNA, the CDR3 is TGCGCCAGCAGCTTGGGACAGGGTGGTGCCGAGACCCAGTACTTC. It yields the protein CASSLGQGGAETQYF.

The chain has TRBV10-3 and TRBJ2-2, with 9 bases that match TRBD1. CDR3 length equals 14 residues. The V segment lost 10 bases and the J segment 8 bases; nucleotides outside the gene matches: 11. Looked up from germline, CDR1 is ENHRY and CDR2 is SYGVKD. In DNA, the CDR3 is TGTGCCACTGACCCGGGACAGGGTATGGGGGAGCTGTTTTTT. The encoded protein is CATDPGQGMGELFF.

The CDR3 coding sequence is TGTGCCAGCAGAACCGGGACAGGGGGTTATGGCTACACCTTC. Its translation: CASRTGTGGYGYTF. The chain uses TRBV6-5 and TRBJ1-2, with 11 positions matching TRBD1. This CDR3 is built from 14 residues. Losses at the gene ends were 6 bases for V and 5 bases for J; bases not matched to a gene: 5. Germline-derived CDR1 and CDR2 are MNHEY and SVGAGI.

V usage is TRBV5-6 and J usage is TRBJ1-4; maybe TRBD1 (6 bases). There are 15 residues in the CDR3. In germline, CDR1 is SGHDT, CDR2 YYEEEE. V was trimmed by 2 bases and J by 0 bases, leaving 8 bases between them. This chain's CDR3 is CASSLQGATNEKLFF. CDR3 sequence (DNA): TGTGCCAGCAGCTTACAGGGTGCAACTAATGAAAAACTGTTTTTT.

The V gene is TRBV2, the J gene TRBJ2-5; no firm D call. Trimming stripped 6 bases from V and 2 bases from J, with 7 bases between. The CDR3 has 12 amino acids. The germline V gene has CDR1 SNHLY and CDR2 FYNNEI. In DNA, the CDR3 is TGTGCCAGCAGAACGACACAAGAGACCCAGTACTTC. The encoded protein is CASRTTQETQYF. The full variable domain, completed using reference TRBV2 and TRBJ2-5, is EPEVTQTPSHQVTQMGQEVILRCVPISNHLYFYWYRQILGQKVEFLVSFYNNEISEKSEIFDDQFSVERPDGSNFTLKIRSTKLEDSAMYFCASRTTQETQYFGPGTRLLVL.

V gene TRBV25-1 combines with J gene TRBJ1-5; 9 nucleotides line up with TRBD1. The J segment lost 7 bases and the V segment lost 4 bases, leaving 8 bases of the junction unmatched. The CDR3 totals 15 residues. The germline gives CDR1 MGHDK, CDR2 SYGVNS. The CDR3 here is CASSGLGQGFQPQHF. CDR3 bases: TGTGCCAGCAGTGGACTAGGACAGGGGTTCCAGCCCCAGCATTTT. Drawing the rest from reference TRBV25-1 and TRBJ1-5, the complete variable domain is EADIYQTPRYLVIGTGKKITLECSQTMGHDKMYWYQQDPGMELHLIHYSYGVNSTEKGDLSSESTVSRIRTEHFPLTLESARPSHTSQYLCASSGLGQGFQPQHFGDGTRLSIL.

The chain couples TRBV7-9 to TRBJ1-3; D ambiguous. CDR1 and CDR2 (germline): SEHNR, FQNEAQ (reference sequence). Deletions cut 1 base from V and 8 bases from J, with 9 bases between. The CDR3 has 13 amino acids. CDR3 sequence (DNA): TGTGCCAGCAGCTTAGTCTCCGGGGACACCATATATTTT. Translating gives CASSLVSGDTIYF.

J is TRBJ2-3 and V is TRBV7-2; the match to TRBD2 covers 8 bases. The junction had 5 bases not matched to a gene; V was cut back by 4 bases and J by 2 bases. The germline V gene encodes CDR1 SGHTA and CDR2 FQGNSA. The CDR3 has 15 residues. Here the CDR3 reads CASSSLAGPTDTQYF. In nucleotides, the CDR3 is TGTGCCAGCAGCTCCTTAGCGGGACCCACAGATACGCAGTATTTT.

The V call is TRBV5-1, the J call TRBJ2-5, with 8 bases lining up with TRBD1. CDR3 size: 12 residues. V was pared by 5 bases and J by 7 bases, with 4 bases of the junction left unmatched. Germline-derived CDR1 and CDR2 are SGHRS and YFSETQ. Here the CDR3 reads CASRTTGGTQYF. In DNA form, the CDR3 reads TGCGCCAGCAGGACAACAGGGGGGACCCAGTACTTC.